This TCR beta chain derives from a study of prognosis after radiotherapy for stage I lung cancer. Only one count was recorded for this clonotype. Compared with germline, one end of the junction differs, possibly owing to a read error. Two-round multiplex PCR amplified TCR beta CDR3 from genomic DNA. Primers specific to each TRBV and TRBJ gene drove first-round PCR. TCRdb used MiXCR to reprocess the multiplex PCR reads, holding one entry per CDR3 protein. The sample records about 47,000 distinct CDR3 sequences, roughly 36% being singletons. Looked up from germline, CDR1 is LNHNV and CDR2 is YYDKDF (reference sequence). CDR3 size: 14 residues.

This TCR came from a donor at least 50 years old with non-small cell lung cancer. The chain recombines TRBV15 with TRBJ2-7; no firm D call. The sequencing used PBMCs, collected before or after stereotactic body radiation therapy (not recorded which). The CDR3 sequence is CATSRDLTAYDQYF. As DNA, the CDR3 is TGTGCCACCAGCAGAGATCTTACAGCCTACGATCAGTACTTC.